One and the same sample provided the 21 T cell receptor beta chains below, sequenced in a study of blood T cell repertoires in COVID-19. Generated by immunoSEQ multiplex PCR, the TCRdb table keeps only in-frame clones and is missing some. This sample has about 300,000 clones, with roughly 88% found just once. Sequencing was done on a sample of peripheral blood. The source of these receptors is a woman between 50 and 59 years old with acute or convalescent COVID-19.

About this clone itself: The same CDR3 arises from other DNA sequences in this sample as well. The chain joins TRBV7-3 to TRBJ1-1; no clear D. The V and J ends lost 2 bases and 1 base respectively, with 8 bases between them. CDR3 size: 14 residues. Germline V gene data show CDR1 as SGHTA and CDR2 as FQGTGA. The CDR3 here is CASSLGPGNTEAFF. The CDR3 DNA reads TGTGCCAGCAGCTTAGGGCCCGGGAACACTGAAGCTTTCTTT. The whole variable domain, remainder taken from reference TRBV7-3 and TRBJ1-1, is GAGVSQTPSNKVTEKGKYVELRCDPISGHTALYWYRQSLGQGPEFLIYFQGTGAADDSGLPNDRFFAVRPEGSVSTLKIQRTERGDSAVYLCASSLGPGNTEAFFGQGTRLTVV.

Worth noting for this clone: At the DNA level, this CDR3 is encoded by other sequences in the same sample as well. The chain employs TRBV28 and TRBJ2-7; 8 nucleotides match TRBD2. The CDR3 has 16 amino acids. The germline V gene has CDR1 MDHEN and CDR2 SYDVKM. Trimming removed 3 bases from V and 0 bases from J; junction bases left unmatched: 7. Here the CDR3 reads CASSFSLAGLSYEQYF. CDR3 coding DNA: TGTGCCAGCAGTTTTAGCCTAGCGGGTCTCTCCTACGAGCAGTACTTC.

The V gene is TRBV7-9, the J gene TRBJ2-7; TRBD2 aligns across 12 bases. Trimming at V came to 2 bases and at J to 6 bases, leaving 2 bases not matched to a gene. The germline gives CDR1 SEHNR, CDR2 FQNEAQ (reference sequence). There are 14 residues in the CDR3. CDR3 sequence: CASSLRLAGAEQYF. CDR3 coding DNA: TGTGCCAGCAGCTTAAGACTAGCGGGAGCCGAGCAGTACTTC.

The chain's CDR3 is CASSVRDRVGGYTF. CDR3 nucleotide sequence: TGTGCCAGCAGCGTCCGGGACAGGGTTGGTGGCTACACCTTC. The chain joins TRBV14 to TRBJ1-2; 9 bases map to TRBD1. Trimming removed 5 bases from V and 7 bases from J; junction bases left unmatched: 8. This CDR3 is built from 14 residues. Looked up from germline, CDR1 is SGHDN and CDR2 is FVKESK.

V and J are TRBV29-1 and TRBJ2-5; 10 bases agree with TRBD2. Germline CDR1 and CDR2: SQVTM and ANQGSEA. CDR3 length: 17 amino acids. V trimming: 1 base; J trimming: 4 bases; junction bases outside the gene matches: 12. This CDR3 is CSVEGASASGSSETQYF. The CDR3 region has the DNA TGCAGCGTTGAAGGAGCGTCGGCTAGCGGGAGTTCAGAGACCCAGTACTTC. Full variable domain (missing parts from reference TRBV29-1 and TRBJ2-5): SAVISQKPSRDICQRGTSLTIQCQVDSQVTMMFWYRQQPGQSLTLIATANQGSEATYESGFVIDKFPISRPNLTFSTLTVSNMSPEDSSIYLCSVEGASASGSSETQYFGPGTRLLVL.

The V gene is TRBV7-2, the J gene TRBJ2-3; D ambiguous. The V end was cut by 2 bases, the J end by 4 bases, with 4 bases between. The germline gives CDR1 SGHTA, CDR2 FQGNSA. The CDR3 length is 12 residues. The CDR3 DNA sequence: TGTGCCAGCAGCTTAAGCCCAGATACGCAGTATTTT. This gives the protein CASSLSPDTQYF.

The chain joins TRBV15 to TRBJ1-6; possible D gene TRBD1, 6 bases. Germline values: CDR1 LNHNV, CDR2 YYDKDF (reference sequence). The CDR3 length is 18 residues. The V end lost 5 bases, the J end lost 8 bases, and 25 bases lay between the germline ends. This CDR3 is CATSARLGQPGMDSPLHF. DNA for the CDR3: TGTGCCACCAGCGCCAGACTCGGACAGCCCGGTATGGATTCACCCCTCCACTTT.

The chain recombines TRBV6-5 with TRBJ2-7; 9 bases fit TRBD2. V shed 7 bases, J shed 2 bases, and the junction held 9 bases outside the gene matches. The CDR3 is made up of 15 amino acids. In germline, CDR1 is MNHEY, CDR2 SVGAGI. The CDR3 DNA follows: TGTGCCAGCATCTTGACTAGCGGTTATGCCTACGAGCAGTACTTC. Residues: CASILTSGYAYEQYF.

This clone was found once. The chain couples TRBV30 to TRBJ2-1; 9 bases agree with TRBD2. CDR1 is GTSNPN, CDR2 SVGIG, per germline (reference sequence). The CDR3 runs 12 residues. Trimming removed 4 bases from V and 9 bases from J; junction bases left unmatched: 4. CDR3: CAWTASGIEQFF. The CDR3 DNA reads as TGTGCCTGGACGGCTAGCGGGATTGAGCAGTTCTTC. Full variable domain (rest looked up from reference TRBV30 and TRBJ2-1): SQTIHQWPATLVQPVGSPLSLECTVEGTSNPNLYWYRQAAGRGLQLLFYSVGIGQISSEVPQNLSASRPQDRQFILSSKKLLLSDSGFYLCAWTASGIEQFFGPGTRLTVL.

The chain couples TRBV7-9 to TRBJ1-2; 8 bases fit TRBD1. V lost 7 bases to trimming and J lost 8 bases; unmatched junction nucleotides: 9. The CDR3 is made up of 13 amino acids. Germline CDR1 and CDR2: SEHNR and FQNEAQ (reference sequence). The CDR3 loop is CASTPGTGRGYTF. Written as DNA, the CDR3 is TGTGCCAGCACCCCCGGGACAGGCAGGGGCTACACCTTC.

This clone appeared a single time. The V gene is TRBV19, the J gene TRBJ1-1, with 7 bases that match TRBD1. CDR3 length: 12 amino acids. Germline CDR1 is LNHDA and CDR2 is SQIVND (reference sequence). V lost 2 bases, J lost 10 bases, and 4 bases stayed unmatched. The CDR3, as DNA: TGTGCCAGTAGTATAAGACAGGGATCAGCTTTCTTT. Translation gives CASSIRQGSAFF.

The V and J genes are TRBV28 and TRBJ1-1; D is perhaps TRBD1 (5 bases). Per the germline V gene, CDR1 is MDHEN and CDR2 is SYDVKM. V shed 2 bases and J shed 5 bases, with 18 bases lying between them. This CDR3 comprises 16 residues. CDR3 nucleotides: TGTGCCAGCAGTTTAAACTGGGACTCCGGAGGGACTGAAGCTTTCTTT. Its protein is CASSLNWDSGGTEAFF. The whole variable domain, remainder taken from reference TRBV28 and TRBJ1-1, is DVKVTQSSRYLVKRTGEKVFLECVQDMDHENMFWYRQDPGLGLRLIYFSYDVKMKEKGDIPEGYSVSREKKERFSLILESASTNQTSMYLCASSLNWDSGGTEAFFGQGTRLTVV.

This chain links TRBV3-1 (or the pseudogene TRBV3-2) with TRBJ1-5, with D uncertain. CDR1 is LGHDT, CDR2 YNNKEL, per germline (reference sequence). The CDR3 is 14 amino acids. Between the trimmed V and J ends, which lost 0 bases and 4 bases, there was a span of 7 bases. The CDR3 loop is CASSQEVQNQPQHF. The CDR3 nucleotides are TGTGCCAGCAGCCAAGAAGTACAGAATCAGCCCCAGCATTTT.

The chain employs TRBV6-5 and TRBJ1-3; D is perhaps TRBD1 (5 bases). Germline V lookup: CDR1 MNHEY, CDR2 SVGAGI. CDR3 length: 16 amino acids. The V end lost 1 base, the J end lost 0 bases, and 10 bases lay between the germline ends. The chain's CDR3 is CASSYFTGSSGNTIYF. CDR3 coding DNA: TGTGCCAGCAGTTACTTCACAGGATCCTCTGGAAACACCATATATTTT.

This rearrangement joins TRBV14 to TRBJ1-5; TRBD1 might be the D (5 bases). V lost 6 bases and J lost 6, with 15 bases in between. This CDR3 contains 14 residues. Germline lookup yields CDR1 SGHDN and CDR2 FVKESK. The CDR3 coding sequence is TGTGCCAGCAGTCAGGTGGGAGGGACTCAGCCCCAGCATTTT. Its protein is CASSQVGGTQPQHF. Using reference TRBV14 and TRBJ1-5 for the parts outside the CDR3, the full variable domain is EAGVTQFPSHSVIEKGQTVTLRCDPISGHDNLYWYRRVMGKEIKFLLHFVKESKQDESGMPNNRFLAERTGGTYSTLKVQPAELEDSGVYFCASSQVGGTQPQHFGDGTRLSIL.

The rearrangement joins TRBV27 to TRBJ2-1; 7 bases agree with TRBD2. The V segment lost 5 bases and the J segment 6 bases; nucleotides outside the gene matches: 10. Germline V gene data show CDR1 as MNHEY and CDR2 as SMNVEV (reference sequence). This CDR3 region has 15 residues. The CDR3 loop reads CASSRGTKGRNEQFF. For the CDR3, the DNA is TGTGCCAGCAGTCGTGGGACTAAGGGCCGCAATGAGCAGTTCTTC.

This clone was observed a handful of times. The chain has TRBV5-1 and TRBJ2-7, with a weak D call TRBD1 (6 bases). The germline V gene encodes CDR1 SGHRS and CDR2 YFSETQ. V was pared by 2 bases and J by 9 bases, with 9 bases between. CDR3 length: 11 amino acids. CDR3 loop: CASSFQGGQYF. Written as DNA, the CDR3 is TGCGCCAGCAGCTTTCAAGGGGGGCAGTACTTC.

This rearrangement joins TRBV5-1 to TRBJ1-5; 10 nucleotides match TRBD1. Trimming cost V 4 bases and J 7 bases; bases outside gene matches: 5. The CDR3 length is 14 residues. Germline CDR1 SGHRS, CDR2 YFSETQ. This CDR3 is CASSRDRGGQPQHF. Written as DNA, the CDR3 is TGCGCCAGCAGCAGGGACAGGGGAGGCCAGCCCCAGCATTTT.

CDR3 sequence (DNA): TGTGCCAGCAGCTTGATACAGGGGATCCGCCTGTACGAGCAGTACTTC. Translated, it gives CASSLIQGIRLYEQYF. This chain links TRBV5-4 with TRBJ2-7; 7 positions agree with TRBD1. The germline V gene has CDR1 SGHNT and CDR2 YYREEE (reference sequence). The CDR3 has 16 residues. The J segment lost 4 bases and the V segment lost 1 base, leaving 11 bases of the junction unmatched.

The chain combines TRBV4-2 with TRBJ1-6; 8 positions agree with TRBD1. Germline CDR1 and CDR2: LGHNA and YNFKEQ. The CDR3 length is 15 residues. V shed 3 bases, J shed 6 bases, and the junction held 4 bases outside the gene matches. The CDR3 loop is CASSQTGEVNSPLHF. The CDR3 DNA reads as TGTGCCAGCAGCCAGACAGGGGAAGTTAATTCACCCCTCCACTTT.

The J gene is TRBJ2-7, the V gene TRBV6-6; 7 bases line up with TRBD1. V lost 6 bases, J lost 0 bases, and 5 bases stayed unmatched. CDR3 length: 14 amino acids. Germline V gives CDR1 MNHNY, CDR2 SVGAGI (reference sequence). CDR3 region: CASRGTANSYEQYF. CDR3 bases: TGTGCCAGCAGAGGGACAGCGAACTCCTACGAGCAGTACTTC.